This TCR beta chain is from a study of T-cell memory formation after mild COVID-19. The wider study: Across donors, TCR clusters were largely donor specific. General observations from the study: Day 15 to 85 contracting clones showed balanced CD4/CD8; later expanders leaned CD4+. Those CD4+ clones that contracted were mainly in CM and EM (CD8+ ones in EMRA).

CDR1 is MNHEY, CDR2 SMNVEV, per germline (reference sequence). V gave up 4 bases and J gave up 1 base, with 11 bases separating them. There are 16 residues in the CDR3. This clonotype was counted a few times. Its antigen remains unidentified. After 5'RACE with constant-segment primers, TCR alpha and TCR beta cDNA libraries carrying sample barcodes and UMIs were obtained. MiXCR was run by TCRdb on the 5' RACE reads, yielding one entry per CDR3 protein. The profile shows 450,000 to 650,000 distinct CDR3 sequences, around 21% of them singletons. This TCR was sampled from an adult woman who had mild COVID-19 (a few samples of this study predate the infection). Cell type and time point are not known. Material: PBMCs or a T cell subset sorted from them (not recorded which). The J gene is TRBJ2-6, the V gene TRBV27; D may be TRBD1 (6 bases). The CDR3 nucleotides read TGTGCCAGCAGTTCGCCGGGACAATCTGGGGCCAACGTCCTGACTTTC. Translated, it gives CASSSPGQSGANVLTF.